These T cell receptor beta chains were read from a single sample in a study of blood T cell repertoires in COVID-19. TCRdb keeps only in-frame clones here, not all; method: immunoSEQ multiplex PCR. The table records 150,000 to 170,000 clones, approximately 85% of them present only once. Sequencing used peripheral blood. These receptors were obtained from a woman aged 55 to 70 with COVID-19, enrolled during active disease. Each CDR3 is given with its conserved first and last residue. The order of the fields is J gene, V gene, D gene, clone size, CDR3 DNA, CDR3 protein. The D gene is left open where the match is weak. Some rows mark clone size as missing; the rest say once, few, many or name a class of expanded clone.

TRBJ2-5	TRBV19	-	-	TGTGCCAGTAGTATCCAGGAGACCCAGTACTTC	CASSIQETQYF
TRBJ2-5	TRBV29-1	-	-	TGCAGCGTTGAATCGGCAGGGGAAGAGACCCAGTACTTC	CSVESAGEETQYF
TRBJ1-3	TRBV4-1	TRBD1	few	TGCGCCAGCCGGGACAGGGGGGACTCTGGAAACACCATATATTTT	CASRDRGDSGNTIYF
TRBJ2-1	TRBV3-1/TRBV3-2	TRBD2	-	TGTGCCAGCAGCCGGACTAGCGGGAGCAATGAGCAGTTCTTC	CASSRTSGSNEQFF
TRBJ1-1	TRBV3-1/TRBV3-2	-	few	TGTGCCAGCAGTCCCGGTCGGAACACTGAAGCTTTCTTT	CASSPGRNTEAFF
TRBJ1-1	TRBV7-9	-	once	TGTGCCAGCAGCTTAGCGAGCCGGGTGACTGAAGCTTTCTTT	CASSLASRVTEAFF
TRBJ1-2	TRBV5-1	-	-	TGCGCCAGCAAGGAGGGGTTTAATGGTGTCTATGGCTACACCTTC	CASKEGFNGVYGYTF
TRBJ1-1	TRBV3-1/TRBV3-2	-	-	TGTGCCAGCAGCCTAAGTGGGGCAGGGATGACTGAAGCTTTCTTT	CASSLSGAGMTEAFF
TRBJ1-2	TRBV7-8	-	-	TGTGCCAGCAGCTTGGCGGGGAGAGGCTATGGCTACACCTTC	CASSLAGRGYGYTF
TRBJ2-5	TRBV5-1	-	-	TGCGCCAGCAGCTTGGAACCGACGGGAGAGACCCAGTACTTC	CASSLEPTGETQYF
TRBJ1-1	TRBV14	-	-	TGTGCCAGCAGCCAAGGTTCTACTCCTGGGCGCACTGAAGCTTTCTTT	CASSQGSTPGRTEAFF
TRBJ2-3	TRBV19	-	-	TGTGCCAGTCGCAGAGGCGGGGTGGGCACAGATACGCAGTATTTT	CASRRGGVGTDTQYF
TRBJ1-5	TRBV2	-	-	TGTGCCAGCAGCCCTGACCTGAACAGGCTGAATCAGCCCCAGCATTTT	CASSPDLNRLNQPQHF
TRBJ1-3	TRBV15	TRBD1	-	TGTGCCACCTCCCTCCCTTTAGACAGGGGAATCTCTGGAAACACCATATATTTT	CATSLPLDRGISGNTIYF
TRBJ1-1	TRBV19	-	-	TGTGCCAGTAGTATAGATCCAACCCGATTGGGGGCGTTGGACACTGAAGCTTTCTTT	CASSIDPTRLGALDTEAFF
TRBJ2-1	TRBV11-2	TRBD2	-	TGTGCCAGCAGCTTCGGACTAGCGGGAGTATATAATGAGCAGTTCTTC	CASSFGLAGVYNEQFF
TRBJ2-1	TRBV27	TRBD2	-	TGTGCCAGCAGACGTAGCGGGCCCTCCTACAATGAGCAGTTCTTC	CASRRSGPSYNEQFF
TRBJ1-1	TRBV5-6	-	-	TGTGCCAGCAGCTTGGCGCGGACAAGGCGAACTGAAGCTTTCTTT	CASSLARTRRTEAFF
TRBJ1-1	TRBV29-1	TRBD1	few	TGCAGCGTTGAAGATACAGGGGGCGAAACTGAAGCTTTCTTT	CSVEDTGGETEAFF
TRBJ2-2	TRBV6-5	TRBD2	few	TGTGCCAGCAGTTACCGGGCGGGGGGCGGCACCGGGGAGCTGTTTTTT	CASSYRAGGGTGELFF
TRBJ1-1	TRBV15	TRBD1	-	TGTGCCACCAGCAGAGGGGGACAGGGAATCACTGAAGCTTTCTTT	CATSRGGQGITEAFF
TRBJ2-1	TRBV11-2	TRBD2	-	TGTGCCAGCAGCCCGGGACTAGGATACCCTACGGAGCAGTTCTTC	CASSPGLGYPTEQFF
TRBJ1-5	TRBV10-2	-	-	TGCGCCAGCACCCCAACGACAGGTCAGGATCAGCCCCAGCATTTT	CASTPTTGQDQPQHF
TRBJ1-5	TRBV5-5	-	-	TGTGCCAGCAGCTTGGGACCCCAGGACACGTATCTCAATCAGCCCCAGCATTTT	CASSLGPQDTYLNQPQHF
TRBJ1-5	TRBV5-1	-	-	TGCGCCAGCTCTGACTCGGGCAATCAGCCCCAGCATTTT	CASSDSGNQPQHF
TRBJ1-2	TRBV5-6	-	once	TGTGCCAGCAGCTTGGCCGGGAATCTCTATGGCTACACCTTC	CASSLAGNLYGYTF
TRBJ1-1	TRBV24-1	-	-	TGTGCCACCGCGGACAACCTGAACACTGAAGCTTTCTTT	CATADNLNTEAFF
TRBJ2-2	TRBV19	TRBD2	-	TGTGCCAGTAGGGAAGGACTAGCGGGACCCAACACCGGGGAGCTGTTTTTT	CASREGLAGPNTGELFF
TRBJ1-5	TRBV2	-	-	TGTGCCAGCAGTGATATCAGGGCTAATCAGCCCCAGCATTTT	CASSDIRANQPQHF
TRBJ2-1	TRBV9	-	-	TGTGCCAGCAGCGTAGCCAGCGGGTATGAGCAGTTCTTC	CASSVASGYEQFF
TRBJ2-6	TRBV5-1	-	once	TGCGCCAGCGGCCCCCAGGGAAGAGCCGGGGCCAACGTCCTGACTTTC	CASGPQGRAGANVLTF
TRBJ2-5	TRBV7-3	TRBD1	-	TGTGCCACCGGACAGGCAGTAGAGACCCAGTACTTC	CATGQAVETQYF
TRBJ1-2	TRBV5-6	TRBD1	-	TGTGCCAGCAGCTTTCTAGGGACAGCCTATGGCTACACCTTC	CASSFLGTAYGYTF
TRBJ1-3	TRBV7-2	-	-	TGTGCCAGCAGCTTTATCCTAAACACCATATATTTT	CASSFILNTIYF
TRBJ1-5	TRBV27	-	-	TGTGCCAGCAGTTCTTCATCAGGGAGCAATCAGCCCCAGCATTTT	CASSSSSGSNQPQHF
TRBJ1-3	TRBV4-2	-	-	TGTGCCAGCAGCCAAGGGACAGATCCTGGAAACACCATATATTTT	CASSQGTDPGNTIYF